This T cell receptor (beta chain) was documented in a study of cytomegalovirus exposure and HLA in healthy donors. Sequenced by immunoSEQ multiplex PCR; TCRdb stores in-frame clones only, minus some. The sample holds hundreds of thousands of clones; roughly 88% are singletons and the top ten take over 11%. Whole-study findings and limits: It was reportedly the case that the classifier diagnosed cytomegalovirus status with high specificity and sensitivity. Among TCR beta chains, those listed as cytomegalovirus-associated numbered about 160.

V lost 3 bases to trimming and J lost 5 bases, with 20 bases between them. The CDR3 sequence is 15 residues long. CDR1 and CDR2 (germline): GTSNPN, SVGIG (reference sequence). Points on this clone: Its antigen is undetermined.

This chain joins TRBV30 and TRBJ2-7, with D perhaps matching TRBD1 or TRBD2 (7 bases each). The receptor was isolated from a woman under 40 in good health and CMV-seropositive. The sample comprised PBMCs. CDR3 amino acids: CAWSLADSRGNEQYF. Written as DNA, the CDR3 is TGTGCCTGGAGCCTAGCGGATTCCAGGGGGAACGAGCAGTACTTC.